The clone carrying this T cell receptor beta chain was detected ten times or more. Germline V lookup: CDR1 ENHRY, CDR2 SYGVKD. This CDR3 has 15 amino acids. The ends lost 7 bases at V and 6 bases at J; junction bases unmatched: 14. This record comes from a study of patients and donors after allogeneic stem cell transplantation. TCRdb re-derived calls from the RT-PCR reads in MiXCR, one entry per CDR3 protein. The table lists 70,000 to 100,000 distinct CDR3 sequences, 5% of them singletons. The clonotype originates from a human donor who was either an allogeneic HSCT recipient or a stem cell or donor lymphocyte infusion donor (not recorded which). It is not recorded whose cells these are; they may come from a transplant donor. The specimen sequenced was blood, either unsorted or a sorted T cell fraction (not recorded which). The V and J genes are TRBV10-3 and TRBJ1-2; 7 positions match TRBD1. CDR3 loop: CAITAETGKWNGYTF. In DNA, the CDR3 is TGTGCCATCACCGCGGAGACAGGGAAGTGGAATGGCTACACCTTC.